A single sample gave rise to the 7 T cell receptor beta chains below, sequenced in a study of tumor and adjacent non-tumor tissue in lung cancer. The template was RNA from unsorted bulk tissue. The normal lung tissue was taken more than 3 cm from the tumor edge. A modified ARM-PCR protocol with three rounds of nested PCR amplified TCRbeta. TCRdb independently ran MiXCR on the multiplex PCR reads; one entry per CDR3 protein. The profile shows 100,000 or so distinct CDR3 sequences, 55% to 65% of them singletons. The specimen sequenced was distant non-tumor lung tissue. The receptor source for this set is a man aged 30 to 45 with non-small cell lung cancer.

About this clonotype itself: This may arise from a read error, as a much more abundant clone is one base away. The chain combines TRBV7-8 with TRBJ2-7; D remains ambiguous. Germline lookup yields CDR1 SGHVS and CDR2 FQNEAQ. V dropped 5 bases and J dropped 6 bases, with 11 bases sitting between them. The CDR3 loop spans 12 amino acids. The CDR3, as DNA: TGTGCCAGCAGCATCACGTACCTCGAGCAGTACTTC. This encodes CASSITYLEQYF.

Of note for this clonotype: No conserved phenylalanine or tryptophan ends this CDR3, so it is likely a read error. The V gene is TRBV11-2, the J gene TRBJ1-1; TRBD1 matches 9 bases. CDR1 and CDR2 from the germline V gene are SGHAT and FQNNGV. This CDR3 contains 17 residues. V trimming: 6 bases; J trimming: 1 base; junction bases outside the gene matches: 12. CDR3 in DNA: TGTGCCAGCAGTTCGACGGGACAGGGCGAGAAGAACACTGAAGCTTTCTCT. Amino acids: CASSSTGQGEKNTEAFS.

This chain joins TRBV20-1 and TRBJ2-1; 8 nucleotides agree with TRBD2. Per the germline V gene, CDR1 is DFQATT and CDR2 is SNEGSKA (reference sequence). CDR3 length equals 15 residues. V dropped 6 bases and J dropped 12; count of bases not matched to a gene: 19. The CDR3 loop is CSAKRAGGWGTGQFF. CDR3 nucleotides: TGCAGTGCCAAGCGGGCGGGGGGCTGGGGCACTGGGCAGTTCTTC.

This clonotype was counted a single time. Mismatch with germline at one junction end may stem from a read error. This sequence joins TRBV29-1 and TRBJ2-3, with D unresolved. Germline lookup yields CDR1 SQVTM and CDR2 ANQGSEA. CDR3 length: 12 amino acids. The DNA for the CDR3 is TGCAGTGTTGACTCTGGGCCAGATACGTACTATTTT. This sequence encodes CSVDSGPDTYYF.

Comments on this clonotype: Just one base apart from a much larger clone, this may be a read error. The chain combines TRBV6-5 with TRBJ2-7; 7 positions match TRBD1. J gave up 7 bases and V 10 bases, and 7 bases lay outside the gene matches. From germline, CDR1 is MNHEY and CDR2 SVGAGI. CDR3 size: 11 residues. In nucleotides, the CDR3 is TGTGCCAACACCGCCAGGGGGGAGCAGTACTTC. Protein sequence: CANTARGEQYF.

This clonotype was found many times. The J gene is TRBJ1-5, the V gene TRBV28; TRBD1 matches 10 bases. Losses at the gene ends were 11 bases for V and 6 bases for J; bases not matched to a gene: 4. The CDR3 sequence is 12 residues long. Germline V lookup: CDR1 MDHEN, CDR2 SYDVKM. CDR3 bases: TGTGCCTGTTGGACAGGGGGTCAGCCCCAGCATTTT. Protein sequence: CACWTGGQPQHF.

This clonotype has a count of ten or more. The chain is built from TRBV4-1 and TRBJ1-2; D might be TRBD1 (6 bases). CDR1 is MGHRA, CDR2 YSYEKL, per germline. The V end was cut by 0 bases, the J end by 2 bases, with 10 bases between. This CDR3 has 15 amino acids. The CDR3 DNA reads TGCGCCAGCAGCCAAGAACAAACAGGGAACTATGGCTACACCTTC. It yields the protein CASSQEQTGNYGYTF.